Detailed here is one TCR beta chain. Its antigen is unidentified. Healthy bone marrow donors made up the donors. Germline V gives CDR1 MNHEY, CDR2 SVGAGI. J gave up 6 bases and V 5 bases, and 7 bases lay outside the gene matches. The CDR3 runs to 14 residues. These data are taken from a study of cytomegalovirus exposure and HLA in healthy donors. At the level of the study: Among around 170 million T cells, an earlier analysis found roughly 100 million unique TCR beta sequences.

General study findings and limits: Reportedly, TCR beta sequences accurately predicted HLA-A and HLA-B alleles in most subjects.

This PCR relied on a set of 60 Vbeta primers and 13 Jbeta primers. Assay: immunoSEQ multiplex PCR; the TCRdb copy retains only in-frame clones and omits some. The repertoire includes 150,000 to 200,000 clones, approximately 71% of them detected once, and more than 1.3% sits in the top ten. This clonotype was sampled from a girl between 5 and 17 years old in good health and CMV-seronegative. This chain joins TRBV6-5 and TRBJ2-7; TRBD1 aligns across 10 bases. The sample consisted of PBMCs. This chain's CDR3 is CASSTGTGEIEQYF. For the CDR3, the DNA is TGTGCCAGCAGTACCGGGACAGGGGAGATCGAGCAGTACTTC.